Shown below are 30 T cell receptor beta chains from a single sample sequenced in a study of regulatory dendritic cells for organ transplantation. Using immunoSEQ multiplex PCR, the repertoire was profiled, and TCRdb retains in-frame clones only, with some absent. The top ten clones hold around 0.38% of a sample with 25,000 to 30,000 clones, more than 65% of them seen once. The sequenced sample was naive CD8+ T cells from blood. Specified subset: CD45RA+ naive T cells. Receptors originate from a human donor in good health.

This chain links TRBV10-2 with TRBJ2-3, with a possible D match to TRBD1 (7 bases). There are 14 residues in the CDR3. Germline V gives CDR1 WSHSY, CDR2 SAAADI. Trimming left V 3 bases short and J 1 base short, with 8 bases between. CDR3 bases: TGCGCCAGCAGTGACAGGGGGGGCACAGATACGCAGTATTTT. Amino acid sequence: CASSDRGGTDTQYF.

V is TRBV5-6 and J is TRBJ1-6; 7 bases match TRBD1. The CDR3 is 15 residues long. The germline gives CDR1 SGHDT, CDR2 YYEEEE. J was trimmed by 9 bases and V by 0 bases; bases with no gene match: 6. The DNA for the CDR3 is TGTGCCAGCAGCTTGGCGGGCAGGGGGAGTTCACCCCTCCACTTT. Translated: CASSLAGRGSSPLHF.

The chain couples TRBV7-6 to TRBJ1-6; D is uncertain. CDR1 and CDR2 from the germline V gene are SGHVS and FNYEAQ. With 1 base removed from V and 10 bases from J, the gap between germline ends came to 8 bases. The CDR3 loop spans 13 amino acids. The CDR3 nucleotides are TGTGCCAGCAGCTTAGAGCTCGAATCACCCCTCCACTTT. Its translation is CASSLELESPLHF.

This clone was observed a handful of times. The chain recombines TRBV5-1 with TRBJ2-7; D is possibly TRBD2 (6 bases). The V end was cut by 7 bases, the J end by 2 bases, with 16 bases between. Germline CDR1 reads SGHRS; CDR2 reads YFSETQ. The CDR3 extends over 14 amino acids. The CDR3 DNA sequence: TGCGCCAGCTGGAATGGGGGGATTCCCTACGAGCAGTACTTC. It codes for CASWNGGIPYEQYF.

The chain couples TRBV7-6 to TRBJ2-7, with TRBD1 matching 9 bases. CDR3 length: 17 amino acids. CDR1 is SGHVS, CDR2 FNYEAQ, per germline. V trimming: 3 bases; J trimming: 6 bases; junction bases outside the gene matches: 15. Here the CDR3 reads CASSFWGTGQGVSEQYF. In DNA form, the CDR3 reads TGTGCCAGCAGCTTCTGGGGGACGGGACAGGGTGTCTCCGAGCAGTACTTC.

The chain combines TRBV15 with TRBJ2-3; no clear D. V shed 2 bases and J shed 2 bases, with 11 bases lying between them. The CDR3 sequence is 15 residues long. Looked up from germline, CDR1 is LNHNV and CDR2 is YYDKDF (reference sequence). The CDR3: CATSRISSSTDTQYF. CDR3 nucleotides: TGTGCCACCAGCAGAATCAGTTCATCCACAGATACGCAGTATTTT.

The CDR3 reads CASSIFLPGQGRGEQYF. The CDR3 region has the DNA TGTGCCAGTAGTATCTTCCTTCCGGGACAGGGGAGAGGCGAGCAGTACTTC. The V gene is TRBV19, the J gene TRBJ2-7; 10 bases map to TRBD1. The junction had 14 bases not matched to a gene; V was cut back by 3 bases and J by 6 bases. Per the germline V gene, CDR1 is LNHDA and CDR2 is SQIVND (reference sequence). The CDR3 spans 17 residues.

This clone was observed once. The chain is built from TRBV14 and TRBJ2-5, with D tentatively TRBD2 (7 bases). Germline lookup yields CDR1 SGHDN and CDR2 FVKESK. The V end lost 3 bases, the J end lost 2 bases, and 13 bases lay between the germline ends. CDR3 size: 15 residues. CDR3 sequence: CASSHARGGQETQYF. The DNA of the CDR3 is TGTGCCAGCAGCCACGCAAGGGGGGGGCAAGAGACCCAGTACTTC.

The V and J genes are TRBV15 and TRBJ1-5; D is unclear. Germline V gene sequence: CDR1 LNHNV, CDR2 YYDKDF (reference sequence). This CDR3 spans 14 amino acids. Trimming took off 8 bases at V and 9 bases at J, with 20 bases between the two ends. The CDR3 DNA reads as TGTGCCACCGGGGTTGGGAGATCGGGTCCGCCCCAGCATTTT. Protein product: CATGVGRSGPPQHF.

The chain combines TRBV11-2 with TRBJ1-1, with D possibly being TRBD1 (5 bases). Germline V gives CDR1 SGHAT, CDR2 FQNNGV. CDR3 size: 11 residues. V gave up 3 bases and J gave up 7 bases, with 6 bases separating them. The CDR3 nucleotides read TGTGCCAGCAGCTTCGGGGGTGAAGCTTTCTTT. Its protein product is CASSFGGEAFF.

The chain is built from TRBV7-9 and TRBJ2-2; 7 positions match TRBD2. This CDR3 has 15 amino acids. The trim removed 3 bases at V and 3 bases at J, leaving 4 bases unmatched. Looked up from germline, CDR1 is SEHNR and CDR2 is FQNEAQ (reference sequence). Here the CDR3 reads CASSFAGVYTGELFF. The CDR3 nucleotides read TGTGCCAGCAGCTTCGCGGGGGTCTACACCGGGGAGCTGTTTTTT.

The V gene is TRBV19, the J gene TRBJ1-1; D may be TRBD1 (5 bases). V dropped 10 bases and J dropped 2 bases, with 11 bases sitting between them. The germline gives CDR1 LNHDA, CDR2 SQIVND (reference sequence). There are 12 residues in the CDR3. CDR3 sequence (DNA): TGTGCCACCCTATGGGGCAACACTGAAGCTTTCTTT. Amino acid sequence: CATLWGNTEAFF.

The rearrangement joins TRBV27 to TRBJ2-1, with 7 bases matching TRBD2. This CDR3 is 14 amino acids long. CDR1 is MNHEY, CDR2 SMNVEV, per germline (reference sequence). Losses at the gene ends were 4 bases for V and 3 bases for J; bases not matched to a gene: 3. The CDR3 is CASSSPSGYNEQFF. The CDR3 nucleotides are TGTGCCAGCAGTTCCCCTAGCGGCTACAATGAGCAGTTCTTC.

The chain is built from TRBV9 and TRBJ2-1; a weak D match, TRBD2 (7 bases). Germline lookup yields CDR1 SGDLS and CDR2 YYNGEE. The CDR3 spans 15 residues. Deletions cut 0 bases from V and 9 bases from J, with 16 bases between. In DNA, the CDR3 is TGTGCCAGCAGCGTAGAGACGGGGGGCCTAAGTGAGCAGTTCTTC. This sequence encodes CASSVETGGLSEQFF.

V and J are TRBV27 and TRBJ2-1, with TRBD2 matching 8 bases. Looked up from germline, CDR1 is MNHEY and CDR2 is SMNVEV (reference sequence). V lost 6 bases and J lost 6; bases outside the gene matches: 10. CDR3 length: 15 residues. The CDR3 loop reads CASSFLGGAGNEQFF. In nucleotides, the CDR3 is TGTGCCAGCAGCTTCCTCGGGGGGGCCGGCAATGAGCAGTTCTTC.

CDR3 sequence reads: CASSLVTGGLITDTQYF. The CDR3 DNA follows: TGTGCCAGCAGCTTAGTGACAGGGGGCCTCATCACAGATACGCAGTATTTT. The genes are TRBV7-9 and TRBJ2-3; 10 bases align to TRBD1. The length of the CDR3 is 17 residues. Germline CDR1 is SEHNR and CDR2 is FQNEAQ (reference sequence). The V segment lost 1 base and the J segment 2 bases; nucleotides outside the gene matches: 6.

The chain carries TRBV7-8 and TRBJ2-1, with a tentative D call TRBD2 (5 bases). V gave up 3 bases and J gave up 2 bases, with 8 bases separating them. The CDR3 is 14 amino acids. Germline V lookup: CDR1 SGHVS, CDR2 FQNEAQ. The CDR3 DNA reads TGTGCCAGCAGCTTGGCCGGGACCTACAATGAGCAGTTCTTC. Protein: CASSLAGTYNEQFF.

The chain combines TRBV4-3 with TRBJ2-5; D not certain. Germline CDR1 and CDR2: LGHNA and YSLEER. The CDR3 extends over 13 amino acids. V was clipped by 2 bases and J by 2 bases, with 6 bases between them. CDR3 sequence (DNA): TGCGCCAGCAGCCAAATCCTACAAGAGACCCAGTACTTC. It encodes CASSQILQETQYF.

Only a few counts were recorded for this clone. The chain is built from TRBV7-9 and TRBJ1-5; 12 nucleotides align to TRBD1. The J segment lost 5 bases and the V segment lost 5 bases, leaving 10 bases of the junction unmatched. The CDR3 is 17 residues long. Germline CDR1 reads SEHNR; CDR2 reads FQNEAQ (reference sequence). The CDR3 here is CASSHQPGQGAYQPQHF. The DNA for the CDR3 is TGTGCCAGCAGCCACCAACCGGGACAGGGGGCCTATCAGCCCCAGCATTTT.

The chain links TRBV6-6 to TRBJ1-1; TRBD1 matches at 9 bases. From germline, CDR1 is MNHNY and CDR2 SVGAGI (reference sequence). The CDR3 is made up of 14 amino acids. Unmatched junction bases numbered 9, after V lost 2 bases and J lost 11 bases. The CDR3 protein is CASSYSSPGTGAFF. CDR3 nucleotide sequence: TGTGCCAGCAGTTACAGTTCCCCCGGGACAGGGGCTTTCTTT.

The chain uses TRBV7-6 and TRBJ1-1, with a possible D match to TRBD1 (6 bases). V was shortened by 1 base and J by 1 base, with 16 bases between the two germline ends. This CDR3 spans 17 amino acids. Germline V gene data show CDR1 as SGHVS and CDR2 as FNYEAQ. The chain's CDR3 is CASSLGNTGHRNTEAFF. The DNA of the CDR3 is TGTGCCAGCAGCTTAGGAAATACGGGACATAGGAACACTGAAGCTTTCTTT.

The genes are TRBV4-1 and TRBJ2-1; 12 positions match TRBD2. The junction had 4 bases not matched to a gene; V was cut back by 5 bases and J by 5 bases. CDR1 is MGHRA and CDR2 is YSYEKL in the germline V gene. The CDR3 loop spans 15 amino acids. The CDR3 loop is CASSVRTSGDNEQFF. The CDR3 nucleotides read TGCGCCAGCAGCGTAAGGACTAGCGGGGACAATGAGCAGTTCTTC.

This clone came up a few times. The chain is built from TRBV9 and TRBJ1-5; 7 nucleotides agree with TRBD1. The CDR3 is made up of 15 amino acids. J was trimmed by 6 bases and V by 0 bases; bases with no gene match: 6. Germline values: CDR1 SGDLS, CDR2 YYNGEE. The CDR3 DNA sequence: TGTGCCAGCAGCGTAGGAGGAGGGGGCGGTCAGCCCCAGCATTTT. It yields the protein CASSVGGGGGQPQHF. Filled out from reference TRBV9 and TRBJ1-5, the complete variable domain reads DSGVTQTPKHLITATGQRVTLRCSPRSGDLSVYWYQQSLDQGLQFLIQYYNGEERAKGNILERFSAQQFPDLHSELNLSSLELGDSALYFCASSVGGGGGQPQHFGDGTRLSIL.

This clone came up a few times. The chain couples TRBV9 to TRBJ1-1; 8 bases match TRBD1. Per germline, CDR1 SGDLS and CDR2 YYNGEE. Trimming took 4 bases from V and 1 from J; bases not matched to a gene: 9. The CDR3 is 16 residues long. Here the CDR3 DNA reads TGTGCCAGCAGCCTCGACCGGGACAGGCCGAACACTGAAGCTTTCTTT. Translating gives CASSLDRDRPNTEAFF.

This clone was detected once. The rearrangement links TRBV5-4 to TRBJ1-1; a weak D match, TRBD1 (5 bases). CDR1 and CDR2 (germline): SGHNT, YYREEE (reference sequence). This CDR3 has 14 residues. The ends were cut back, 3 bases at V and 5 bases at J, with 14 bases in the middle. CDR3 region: CASSSDISGTEAFF. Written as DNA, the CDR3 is TGTGCCAGCAGCTCGGACATAAGTGGGACTGAAGCTTTCTTT.

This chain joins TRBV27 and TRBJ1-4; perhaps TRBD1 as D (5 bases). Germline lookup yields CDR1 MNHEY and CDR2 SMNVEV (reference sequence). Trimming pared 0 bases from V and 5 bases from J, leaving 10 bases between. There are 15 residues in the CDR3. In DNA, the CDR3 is TGTGCCAGCAGTTTATCATTGGGGGGGAATGAAAAACTGTTTTTT. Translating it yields CASSLSLGGNEKLFF.

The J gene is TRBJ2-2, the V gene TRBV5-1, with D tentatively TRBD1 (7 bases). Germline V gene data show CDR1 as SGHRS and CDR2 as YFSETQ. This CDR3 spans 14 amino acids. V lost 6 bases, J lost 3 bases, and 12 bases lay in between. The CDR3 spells CASIGRGDTGELFF. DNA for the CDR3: TGCGCCAGCATAGGCAGGGGGGACACCGGGGAGCTGTTTTTT. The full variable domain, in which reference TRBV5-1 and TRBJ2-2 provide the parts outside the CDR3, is KAGVTQTPRYLIKTRGQQVTLSCSPISGHRSVSWYQQTPGQGLQFLFEYFSETQRNKGNFPGRFSGRQFSNSRSEMNVSTLELGDSALYLCASIGRGDTGELFFGEGSRLTVL.

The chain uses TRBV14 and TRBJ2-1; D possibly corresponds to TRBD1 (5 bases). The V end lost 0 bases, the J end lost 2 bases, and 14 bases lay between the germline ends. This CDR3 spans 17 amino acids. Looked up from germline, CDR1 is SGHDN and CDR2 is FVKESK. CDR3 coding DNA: TGTGCCAGCAGCCAAGAAGGTTGGACAACACCCTACAATGAGCAGTTCTTC. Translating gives CASSQEGWTTPYNEQFF.

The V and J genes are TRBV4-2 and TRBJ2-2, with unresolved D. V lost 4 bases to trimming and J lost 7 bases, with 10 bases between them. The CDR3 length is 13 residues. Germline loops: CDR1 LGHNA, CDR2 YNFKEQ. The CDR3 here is CASSPISGGELFF. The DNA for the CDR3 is TGTGCCAGCAGCCCCATCTCGGGCGGGGAGCTGTTTTTT.

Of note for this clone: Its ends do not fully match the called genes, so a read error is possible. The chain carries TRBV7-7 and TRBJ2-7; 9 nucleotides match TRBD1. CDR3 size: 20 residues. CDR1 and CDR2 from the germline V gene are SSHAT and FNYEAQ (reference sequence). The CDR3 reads CASSLEDPGQGPSSAYEQYF. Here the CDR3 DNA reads TGTGCTAGCAGCTTAGAGGATCCGGGACAGGGCCCAAGCAGCGCCTACGAGCAGTACTTC.